Listed below are T cell receptor beta chains from one sample, sequenced in a study of cytomegalovirus exposure and HLA in healthy donors. The assay was immunoSEQ multiplex PCR, and TCRdb's table has in-frame clones only and misses some. The sample lists 150,000 to 200,000 clones; 77% were seen once. Material: PBMCs. Receptor source: a young woman in good health and CMV-seronegative. CDR3s include the opening cysteine and the closing phenylalanine or tryptophan. Fields, in order: D gene, J gene, V gene, CDR3 length, clone size, CDR3 protein, CDR3 DNA. A D gene is named only where the DNA matches it firmly. Clone size is stated in some rows and not others, as once, few, many or a class when expanded.

>TRBD1|TRBJ1-2|TRBV4-2|16|-
CASSQAGQGFNYGYPF
TGTGCCAGCAGCCAAGCCGGACAGGGGTTCAACTATGGCTACCCCTTC
>-|TRBJ1-4|TRBV5-6|15|-
CVSSLSQGLSEKLFF
TGTGTCAGCAGCTTGTCACAGGGATTAAGTGAAAAACTGTTTTTT
>TRBD2|TRBJ2-3|TRBV27|16|once
CASSSGLAGGADTQYF
TGTGCCAGCAGTTCCGGACTAGCGGGGGGGGCGGATACGCAGTATTTT
>-|TRBJ1-5|TRBV6-1|12|once
CASTSGDQPQHF
TGTGCCAGCACCTCAGGGGATCAGCCCCAGCATTTT
>-|TRBJ2-3|TRBV7-9|15|-
CASSSRPGQSDTQYF
TGTGCCAGCAGCTCAAGGCCTGGACAATCAGATACGCAGTATTTT
>TRBD2|TRBJ2-5|TRBV28|17|-
CASSFLSSGTGGETQYF
TGTGCCAGCAGTTTTTTGTCTAGCGGGACCGGAGGAGAGACCCAGTACTTC
>TRBD2|TRBJ2-7|TRBV10-1|15|-
CASSGGVAGAREQYF
TGCGCCAGCAGTGGCGGAGTAGCGGGAGCGAGGGAGCAGTACTTC
>TRBD2|TRBJ2-4|TRBV11-2|16|-
CASSFEAGLAGGREYF
TGTGCCAGCAGCTTCGAGGCCGGCCTAGCGGGGGGGCGGGAGTACTTC
>-|TRBJ2-7|TRBV20-1|11|-
CSASQGYEQYF
TGCAGTGCTTCCCAGGGGTACGAGCAGTACTTC
>-|TRBJ1-1|TRBV27|12|-
CASSFRAGEAFF
TGTGCCAGCAGTTTCCGGGCGGGTGAAGCTTTCTTT
>TRBD1|TRBJ1-2|TRBV30|16|-
CAWTRPGQGESYGYTF
TGTGCCTGGACTAGGCCAGGACAGGGAGAAAGCTATGGCTACACCTTC
>TRBD2|TRBJ2-7|TRBV9|14|-
CASSVTSGSDEQYF
TGTGCCAGCAGCGTGACTAGCGGGAGTGACGAGCAGTACTTC
>TRBD1|TRBJ2-1|TRBV4-2|17|-
CASSSVTGVRSYNEQFF
TGTGCCAGCAGCTCCGTGACAGGGGTTCGCTCCTACAATGAGCAGTTCTTC
>-|TRBJ1-1|TRBV6-6|16|-
CASLGWNRPTRTEAFF
TGTGCCAGCCTTGGTTGGAACAGGCCAACCCGCACTGAAGCTTTCTTT
>TRBD1|TRBJ2-7|TRBV2|15|-
CASFAPGDSSYEQYF
TGTGCCAGTTTTGCCCCCGGGGACAGCTCCTACGAGCAGTACTTC
>-|TRBJ1-1|TRBV10-3|12|-
CAISEGGYEAFF
TGTGCCATCAGTGAAGGAGGTTATGAAGCTTTCTTT
>-|TRBJ1-2|TRBV2|13|-
CASSAGGNYGYTF
TGTGCCAGCAGTGCGGGGGGGAACTATGGCTACACCTTC
>TRBD2|TRBJ2-5|TRBV5-6|14|few
CASSGGTIQETQYF
TGTGCCAGCAGCGGCGGGACTATTCAAGAGACCCAGTACTTC
>TRBD1|TRBJ2-3|TRBV19|15|once
CASSNRQGATDTQYF
TGTGCCAGTAGTAATCGACAGGGGGCTACAGATACGCAGTATTTT
>TRBD1|TRBJ1-4|TRBV7-9|15|-
CASSSNPGGSEKLFF
TGTGCCAGCAGCTCCAACCCAGGGGGGTCTGAAAAACTGTTTTTT
>-|TRBJ1-5|TRBV7-2|12|once
CASSFFNQPQHF
TGTGCCAGCAGCTTCTTCAATCAGCCCCAGCATTTT
>-|TRBJ1-5|TRBV6-1|17|-
CASSASSGTRDNQPQHF
TGTGCCAGCAGTGCATCCTCGGGGACTCGCGATAATCAGCCCCAGCATTTT
>-|TRBJ1-1|TRBV10-3|16|few
CATSRTGKGGDTEAFF
TGTGCCACCTCCCGAACGGGGAAAGGTGGGGACACTGAAGCTTTCTTT
>-|TRBJ1-3|TRBV10-2|16|-
CASSESTGVSGNTIYF
TGCGCCAGCAGTGAGTCAACAGGAGTCTCTGGAAACACCATATATTTT
>-|TRBJ2-1|TRBV4-1|16|-
CASSQDRSSTHNEQFF
TGCGCCAGCAGCCAAGATCGGTCCTCAACGCACAATGAGCAGTTCTTC
>TRBD1|TRBJ1-2|TRBV6-1|14|few
CASGLQGATYGYTF
TGTGCCAGCGGCCTACAGGGGGCCACGTATGGCTACACCTTC
>TRBD1|TRBJ2-1|TRBV28|15|-
CASRPQGAPYNEQFF
TGTGCCAGCAGACCCCAGGGGGCACCCTACAATGAGCAGTTCTTC
>-|TRBJ2-2|TRBV13|15|few
CASSLRAVYTGELFF
TGTGCCAGCAGCTTACGAGCCGTCTACACCGGGGAGCTGTTTTTT
>TRBD2|TRBJ2-7|TRBV28|14|-
CASSPRTRRYEQYF
TGTGCCAGCAGTCCCCGGACTAGAAGGTACGAGCAGTACTTC